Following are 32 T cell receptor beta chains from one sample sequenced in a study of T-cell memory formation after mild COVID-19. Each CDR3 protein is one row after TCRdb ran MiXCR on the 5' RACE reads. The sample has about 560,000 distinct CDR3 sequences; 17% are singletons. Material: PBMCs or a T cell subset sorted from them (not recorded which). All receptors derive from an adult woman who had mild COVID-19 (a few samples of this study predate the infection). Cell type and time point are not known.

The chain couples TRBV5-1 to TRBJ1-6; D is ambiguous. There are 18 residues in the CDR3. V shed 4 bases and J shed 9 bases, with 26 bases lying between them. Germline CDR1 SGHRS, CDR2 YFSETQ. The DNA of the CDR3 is TGCGCCAGCAGCCGCCTGACCTTCACGGATTCCTGGAGTTCACCCCTCCACTTT. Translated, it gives CASSRLTFTDSWSSPLHF.

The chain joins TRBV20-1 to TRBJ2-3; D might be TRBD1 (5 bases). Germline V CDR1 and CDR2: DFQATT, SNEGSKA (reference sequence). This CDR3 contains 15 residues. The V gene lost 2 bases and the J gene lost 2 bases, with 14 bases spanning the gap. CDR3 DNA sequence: TGCAGTGCTAGAAAAGGGGTGGGCCTCACAGATACGCAGTATTTT. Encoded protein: CSARKGVGLTDTQYF.

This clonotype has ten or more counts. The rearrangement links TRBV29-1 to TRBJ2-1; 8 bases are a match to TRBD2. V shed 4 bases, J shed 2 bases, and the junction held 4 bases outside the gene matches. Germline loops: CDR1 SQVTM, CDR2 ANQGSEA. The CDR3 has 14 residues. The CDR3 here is CSVAVGGAYNEQFF. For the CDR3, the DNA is TGCAGCGTTGCAGTCGGGGGGGCCTACAATGAGCAGTTCTTC.

CDR3 sequence reads: CASSLEASGGETQYF. The CDR3, as DNA: TGTGCCAGCAGTTTAGAGGCTAGCGGGGGCGAGACCCAGTACTTC. This chain joins TRBV12-3 or TRBV12-4 and TRBJ2-5; 10 bases match TRBD2. Unmatched junction bases numbered 4, after V lost 1 base and J lost 5 bases. The CDR3 runs to 15 residues.

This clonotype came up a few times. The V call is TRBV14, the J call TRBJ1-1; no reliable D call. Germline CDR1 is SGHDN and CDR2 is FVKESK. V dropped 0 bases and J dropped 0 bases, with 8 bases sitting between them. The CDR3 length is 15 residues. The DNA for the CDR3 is TGTGCCAGCAGCCAAGAGAGAACTTTGAACACTGAAGCTTTCTTT. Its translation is CASSQERTLNTEAFF. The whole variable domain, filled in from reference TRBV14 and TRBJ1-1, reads EAGVTQFPSHSVIEKGQTVTLRCDPISGHDNLYWYRRVMGKEIKFLLHFVKESKQDESGMPNNRFLAERTGGTYSTLKVQPAELEDSGVYFCASSQERTLNTEAFFGQGTRLTVV.

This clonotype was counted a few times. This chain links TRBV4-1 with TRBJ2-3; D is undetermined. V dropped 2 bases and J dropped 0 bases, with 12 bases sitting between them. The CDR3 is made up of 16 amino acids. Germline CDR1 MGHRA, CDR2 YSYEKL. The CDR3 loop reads CASSQYWGGSTDTQYF. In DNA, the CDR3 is TGCGCCAGCAGCCAATACTGGGGTGGGAGCACAGATACGCAGTATTTT.

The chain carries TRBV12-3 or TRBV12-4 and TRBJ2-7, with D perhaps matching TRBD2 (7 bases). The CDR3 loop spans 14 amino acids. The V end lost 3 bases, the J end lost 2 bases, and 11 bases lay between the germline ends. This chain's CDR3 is CASSFGGAPYEQYF. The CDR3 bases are TGTGCCAGCAGTTTTGGGGGGGCCCCCTACGAGCAGTACTTC.

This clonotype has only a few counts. The CDR3 spells CSVDALDISSYNEQFF. In DNA, the CDR3 is TGCAGCGTTGATGCATTGGACATTAGCTCCTACAATGAGCAGTTCTTC. The rearrangement links TRBV29-1 to TRBJ2-1; D may be TRBD1 (5 bases). Trimming pared 3 bases from V and 0 bases from J, leaving 15 bases between. The CDR3 runs 16 residues. In germline, CDR1 is SQVTM, CDR2 ANQGSEA.

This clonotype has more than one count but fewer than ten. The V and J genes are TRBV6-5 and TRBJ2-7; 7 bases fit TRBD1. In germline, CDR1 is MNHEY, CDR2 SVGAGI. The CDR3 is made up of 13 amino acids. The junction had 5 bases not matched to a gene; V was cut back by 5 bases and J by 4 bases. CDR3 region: CASSRTGRYEQYF. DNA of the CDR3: TGTGCCAGCAGTCGGACAGGTCGTTACGAGCAGTACTTC.

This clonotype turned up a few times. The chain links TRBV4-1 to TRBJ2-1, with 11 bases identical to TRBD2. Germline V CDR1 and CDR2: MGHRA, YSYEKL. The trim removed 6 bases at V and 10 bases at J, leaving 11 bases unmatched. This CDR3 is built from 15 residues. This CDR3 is CASRPTSGSGGEQFF. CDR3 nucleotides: TGCGCCAGCAGACCAACTAGCGGGAGCGGCGGAGAGCAGTTCTTC.

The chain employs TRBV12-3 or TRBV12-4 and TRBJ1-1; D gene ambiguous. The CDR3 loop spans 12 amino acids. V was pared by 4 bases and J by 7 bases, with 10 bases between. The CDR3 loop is CASSSDGNEAFF. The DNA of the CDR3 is TGTGCCAGCAGTTCGGATGGCAATGAAGCTTTCTTT.

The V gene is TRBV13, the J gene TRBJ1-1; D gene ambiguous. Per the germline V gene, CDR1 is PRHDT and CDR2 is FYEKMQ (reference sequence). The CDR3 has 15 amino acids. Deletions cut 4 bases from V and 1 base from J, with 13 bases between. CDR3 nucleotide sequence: TGTGCCAGCAGCTGGATCGGTCCGTCGAACACTGAAGCTTTCTTT. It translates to CASSWIGPSNTEAFF.

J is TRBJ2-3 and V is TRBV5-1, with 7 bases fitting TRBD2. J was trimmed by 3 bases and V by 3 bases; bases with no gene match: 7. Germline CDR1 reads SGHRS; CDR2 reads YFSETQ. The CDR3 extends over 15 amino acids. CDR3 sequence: CASSSAPGGTDTQYF. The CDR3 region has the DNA TGCGCCAGCAGCTCCGCTCCCGGGGGGACAGATACGCAGTATTTT.

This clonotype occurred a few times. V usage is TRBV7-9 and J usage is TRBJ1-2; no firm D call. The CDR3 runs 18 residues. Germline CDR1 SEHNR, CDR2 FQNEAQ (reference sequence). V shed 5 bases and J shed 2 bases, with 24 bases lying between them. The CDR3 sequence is CASSDAADPERWNYGYTF. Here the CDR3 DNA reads TGTGCCAGCAGCGACGCGGCGGACCCTGAGAGGTGGAACTATGGCTACACCTTC.

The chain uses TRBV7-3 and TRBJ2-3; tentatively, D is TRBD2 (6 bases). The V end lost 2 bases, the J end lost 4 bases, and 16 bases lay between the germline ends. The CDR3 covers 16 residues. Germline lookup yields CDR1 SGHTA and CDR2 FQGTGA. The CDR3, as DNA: TGTGCCAGCAGCTTACGGGGAGTAAGCGGGTCAGATACGCAGTATTTT. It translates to CASSLRGVSGSDTQYF. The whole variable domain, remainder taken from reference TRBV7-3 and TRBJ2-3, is GAGVSQTPSNKVTEKGKYVELRCDPISGHTALYWYRQSLGQGPEFLIYFQGTGAADDSGLPNDRFFAVRPEGSVSTLKIQRTERGDSAVYLCASSLRGVSGSDTQYFGPGTRLTVL.

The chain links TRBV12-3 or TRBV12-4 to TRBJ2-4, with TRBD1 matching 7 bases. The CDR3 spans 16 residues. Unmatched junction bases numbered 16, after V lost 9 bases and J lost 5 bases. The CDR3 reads CASGLMGTGDQNIQYF. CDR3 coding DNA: TGTGCCAGTGGTCTGATGGGAACAGGGGACCAAAACATTCAGTACTTC.

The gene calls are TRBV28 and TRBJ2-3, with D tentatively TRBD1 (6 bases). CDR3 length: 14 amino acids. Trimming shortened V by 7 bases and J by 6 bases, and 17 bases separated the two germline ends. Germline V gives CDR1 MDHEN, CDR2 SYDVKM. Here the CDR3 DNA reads TGTGCCAGCACTGGGGACATCCAGAGGGATACGCAGTATTTT. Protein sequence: CASTGDIQRDTQYF.

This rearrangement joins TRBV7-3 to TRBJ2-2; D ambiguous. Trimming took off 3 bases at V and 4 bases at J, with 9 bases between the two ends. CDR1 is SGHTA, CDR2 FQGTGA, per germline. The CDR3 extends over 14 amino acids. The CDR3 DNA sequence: TGTGCCAGCAGCTTCGCGGAGTCCACCGGGGAGCTGTTTTTT. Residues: CASSFAESTGELFF.

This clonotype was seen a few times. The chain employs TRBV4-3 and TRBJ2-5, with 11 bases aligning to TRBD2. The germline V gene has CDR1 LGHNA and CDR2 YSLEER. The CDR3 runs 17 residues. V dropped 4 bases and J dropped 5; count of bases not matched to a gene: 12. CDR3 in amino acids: CASSPTDASGRRETQYF. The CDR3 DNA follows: TGCGCCAGCAGCCCCACCGATGCTAGCGGGAGGAGGGAGACCCAGTACTTC.

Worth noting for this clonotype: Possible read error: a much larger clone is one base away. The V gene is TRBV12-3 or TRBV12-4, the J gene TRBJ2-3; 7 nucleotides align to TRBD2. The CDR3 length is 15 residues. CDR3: CASSRGGPSTDTKYF. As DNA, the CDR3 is TGTGCCAGCAGCCGCGGGGGACCTAGCACAGATACGAAGTATTTT.

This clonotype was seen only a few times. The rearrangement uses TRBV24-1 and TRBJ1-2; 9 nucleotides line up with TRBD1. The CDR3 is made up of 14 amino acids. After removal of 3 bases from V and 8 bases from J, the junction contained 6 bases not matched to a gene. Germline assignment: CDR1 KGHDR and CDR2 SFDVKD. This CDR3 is CATSDAGTGRGYTF. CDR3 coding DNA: TGTGCCACCAGTGATGCCGGGACAGGGAGAGGCTACACCTTC.

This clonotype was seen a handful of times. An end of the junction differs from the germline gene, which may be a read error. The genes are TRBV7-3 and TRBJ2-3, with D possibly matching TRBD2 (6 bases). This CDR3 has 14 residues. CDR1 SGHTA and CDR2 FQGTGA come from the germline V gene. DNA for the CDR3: TGTGTCAGCAGCGTTAATAGACTAGCAGATACGCAGTATTTT. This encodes CVSSVNRLADTQYF.

This CDR3 is CASSLVRDRSYEQYF. In DNA form, the CDR3 reads TGTGCCAGCAGCTTAGTCCGGGACCGTTCCTACGAGCAGTACTTC. The chain couples TRBV7-9 to TRBJ2-7, with D perhaps given as TRBD1 or TRBD2 (5 bases each). The germline gives CDR1 SEHNR, CDR2 FQNEAQ (reference sequence). This CDR3 is built from 15 residues. V lost 1 base to trimming and J lost 1 base, with 11 bases between them.

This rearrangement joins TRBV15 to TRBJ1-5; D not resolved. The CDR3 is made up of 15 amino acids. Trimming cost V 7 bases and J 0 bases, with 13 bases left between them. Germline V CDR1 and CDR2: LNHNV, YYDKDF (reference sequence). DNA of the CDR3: TGTGCCACCAACCTTGACGGACTTAGCAATCAGCCCCAGCATTTT. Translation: CATNLDGLSNQPQHF.

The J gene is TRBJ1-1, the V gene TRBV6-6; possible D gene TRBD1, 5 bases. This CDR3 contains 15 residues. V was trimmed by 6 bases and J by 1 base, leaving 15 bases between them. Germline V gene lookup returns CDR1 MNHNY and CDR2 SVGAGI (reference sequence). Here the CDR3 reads CASRQSGGGNTEAFF. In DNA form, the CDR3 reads TGTGCCAGCAGGCAGTCGGGGGGAGGGAACACTGAAGCTTTCTTT.

CDR3 sequence (DNA): TGTGCCAGCAGCTCAACCAAAAGGACAGTTGAAGCTTTCTTT. Its protein is CASSSTKRTVEAFF. The rearrangement links TRBV7-9 to TRBJ1-1, with D perhaps matching TRBD1 (6 bases). The CDR3 is 14 amino acids. Germline CDR1 and CDR2: SEHNR and FQNEAQ (reference sequence). Trimming removed 4 bases from V and 7 bases from J, with 16 bases in between.

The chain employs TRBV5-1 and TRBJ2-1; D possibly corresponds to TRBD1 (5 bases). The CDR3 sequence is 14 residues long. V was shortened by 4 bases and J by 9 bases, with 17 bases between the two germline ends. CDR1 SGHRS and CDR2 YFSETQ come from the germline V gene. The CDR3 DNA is TGCGCCAGCAGCCTTCTAGGACAACACAGTGAGCAGTTCTTC. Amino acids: CASSLLGQHSEQFF.

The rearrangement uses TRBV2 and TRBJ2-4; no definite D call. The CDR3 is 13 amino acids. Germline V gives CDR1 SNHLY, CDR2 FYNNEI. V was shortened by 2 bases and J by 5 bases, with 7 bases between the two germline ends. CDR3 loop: CASSERVQNIQYF. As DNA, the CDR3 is TGTGCCAGCAGTGAAAGGGTCCAAAACATTCAGTACTTC. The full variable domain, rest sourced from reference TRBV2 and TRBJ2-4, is EPEVTQTPSHQVTQMGQEVILRCVPISNHLYFYWYRQILGQKVEFLVSFYNNEISEKSEIFDDQFSVERPDGSNFTLKIRSTKLEDSAMYFCASSERVQNIQYFGAGTRLSVL.

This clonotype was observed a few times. The CDR3 spells CASSVGDLVDYEQYF. The CDR3 bases are TGTGCCAGCAGCGTAGGGGACCTAGTTGATTACGAGCAGTACTTC. This sequence joins TRBV9 and TRBJ2-7; either TRBD1 or TRBD2 may fit D (5 bases each). From germline, CDR1 is SGDLS and CDR2 YYNGEE. The CDR3 runs to 15 residues. Trimming pared 0 bases from V and 4 bases from J, leaving 14 bases between.

CDR3 sequence reads: CASSLGQGVGEQYF. CDR3 nucleotide sequence: TGTGCCAGCAGCCTCGGACAGGGGGTCGGCGAGCAGTACTTC. The chain combines TRBV7-6 with TRBJ2-7, with 10 bases matching TRBD1. The CDR3 is 14 amino acids. V was clipped by 5 bases and J by 6 bases; unmatched bases: 7. In germline, CDR1 is SGHVS, CDR2 FNYEAQ.

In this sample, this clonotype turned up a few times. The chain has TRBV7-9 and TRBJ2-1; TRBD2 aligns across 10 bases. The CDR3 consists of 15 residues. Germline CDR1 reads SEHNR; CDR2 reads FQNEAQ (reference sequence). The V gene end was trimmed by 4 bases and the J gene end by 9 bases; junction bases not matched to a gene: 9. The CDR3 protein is CASSSPSGSPAEQFF. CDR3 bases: TGTGCCAGCAGCTCCCCTAGCGGGAGTCCCGCTGAGCAGTTCTTC. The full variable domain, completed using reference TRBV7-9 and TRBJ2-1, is DTGVSQNPRHKITKRGQNVTFRCDPISEHNRLYWYRQTLGQGPEFLTYFQNEAQLEKSRLLSDRFSAERPKGSFSTLEIQRTEQGDSAMYLCASSSPSGSPAEQFFGPGTRLTVL.

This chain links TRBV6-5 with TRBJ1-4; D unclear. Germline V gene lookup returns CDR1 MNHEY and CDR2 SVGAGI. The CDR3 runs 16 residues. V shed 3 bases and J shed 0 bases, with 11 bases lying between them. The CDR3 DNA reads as TGTGCCAGCAGTTATGGGTTAGCTGCAACTAATGAAAAACTGTTTTTT. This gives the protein CASSYGLAATNEKLFF.